These 25 T cell receptor beta chains were all obtained from the same sample, sequenced in a study of cytomegalovirus exposure and HLA in healthy donors (dated by TCRdb to about 2017). Receptor libraries were prepared by the immunoSEQ multiplex PCR assay. The multiplex PCR relied on a mix of 60 forward primers for TCR Vbeta segments and 13 reverse primers for TCR Jbeta segments. Sourced from immuneACCESS, this table was stored by TCRdb with only in-frame sequences that have V and J called. A share of the clones is absent; for the studies checked, an unresolved V gene accounts for under half, and the remainder has no known explanation. Here the sample has about 140,000 clones; around 80% occur a single time. The biggest ten clones account for roughly 2.5% of the sample. Sequencing was performed on PBMCs. The receptors were gathered from a boy between 2 and 10 years old in good health and CMV-seronegative.

The rearrangement uses TRBV19 and TRBJ2-3; 7 bases fit TRBD2. Per the germline V gene, CDR1 is LNHDA and CDR2 is SQIVND (reference sequence). This CDR3 is built from 15 residues. Trimming cost V 5 bases and J 2 bases; bases outside gene matches: 7. CDR3 in amino acids: CASSVWRGFTDTQYF. CDR3 coding DNA: TGTGCCAGTAGTGTTTGGCGGGGGTTCACAGATACGCAGTATTTT.

The gene calls are TRBV14 and TRBJ2-7; TRBD1 might be the D (6 bases). Deletions cut 2 bases from V and 3 bases from J, with 11 bases between. The CDR3 extends over 14 amino acids. CDR1 SGHDN and CDR2 FVKESK come from the germline V gene. CDR3 amino acids: CASSQRDIFYEQYF. The CDR3 DNA reads as TGTGCCAGCAGCCAAAGGGACATTTTCTACGAGCAGTACTTC. Using reference TRBV14 and TRBJ2-7 for the parts outside the CDR3, the full variable domain is EAGVTQFPSHSVIEKGQTVTLRCDPISGHDNLYWYRRVMGKEIKFLLHFVKESKQDESGMPNNRFLAERTGGTYSTLKVQPAELEDSGVYFCASSQRDIFYEQYFGPGTRLTVT.

This clone was seen a handful of times. The J gene is TRBJ2-3, the V gene TRBV6-5; TRBD2 agrees at 9 bases. V was clipped by 6 bases and J by 4 bases; unmatched bases: 8. The CDR3 loop spans 15 amino acids. From germline, CDR1 is MNHEY and CDR2 SVGAGI. CDR3 in amino acids: CASRLGGGAPDTQYF. The CDR3 DNA reads TGTGCCAGCAGGTTGGGCGGGGGGGCCCCAGATACGCAGTATTTT.

This chain connects TRBV18 to TRBJ2-1, with a tentative D call TRBD1 (5 bases). This CDR3 comprises 15 residues. V shed 3 bases and J shed 1 base, with 10 bases lying between them. CDR1 is KGHSH, CDR2 LQKENI, per germline. CDR3 coding DNA: TGTGCCAGCTCACCTCAGGGTCTATCCTACAATGAGCAGTTCTTC. This sequence encodes CASSPQGLSYNEQFF.

This clone occurred once. The chain combines TRBV2 with TRBJ2-7, with TRBD2 as a possible D gene (7 bases). This CDR3 contains 12 residues. The V end lost 7 bases, the J end lost 6 bases, and 13 bases lay between the germline ends. CDR1 and CDR2 from the germline V gene are SNHLY and FYNNEI. CDR3 DNA sequence: TGTGCCAGCAAAGGGGGGGCCGGCGAGCAGTACTTC. This codes for CASKGGAGEQYF.

The chain uses TRBV29-1 and TRBJ2-2, with TRBD2 matching over 11 bases. The CDR3 has 15 residues. The V segment lost 5 bases and the J segment 6 bases; nucleotides outside the gene matches: 8. Looked up from germline, CDR1 is SQVTM and CDR2 is ANQGSEA. The CDR3 DNA sequence: TGCAGCGTTTCCGGGACTAGCGGTTTATCCGGGGAGCTGTTTTTT. This translates into CSVSGTSGLSGELFF.

In regard to this clone: The junction shows a germline mismatch at one end, possibly a read error. V usage is TRBV7-9 and J usage is TRBJ1-4, with D perhaps matching TRBD1 (5 bases). The CDR3 is 16 amino acids. Germline CDR1 reads SEHNR; CDR2 reads FQNEAQ (reference sequence). The CDR3 nucleotides read TGTTCCAGCAGTCGGGGGGGGGTTACGACTAATGAAAAACTGTTTTTT. The encoded protein is CSSSRGGVTTNEKLFF.

The chain carries TRBV4-2 and TRBJ2-3; TRBD2 aligns across 12 bases. CDR1 LGHNA and CDR2 YNFKEQ come from the germline V gene. The ends lost 4 bases at V and 3 bases at J; junction bases unmatched: 2. The CDR3 has 15 residues. CDR3 nucleotides: TGTGCCAGCAGCCCGACTAGCGGGAGAACAGATACGCAGTATTTT. Its translation: CASSPTSGRTDTQYF.

The chain recombines TRBV11-2 with TRBJ2-2; TRBD2 might be the D (6 bases). The length of the CDR3 is 16 residues. Per the germline V gene, CDR1 is SGHAT and CDR2 is FQNNGV. Trimming left V 3 bases short and J 1 base short, with 12 bases between. CDR3 sequence reads: CASSFFGDLNTGELFF. For the CDR3, the DNA is TGTGCCAGCAGCTTCTTCGGGGACTTGAACACCGGGGAGCTGTTTTTT.

The J gene is TRBJ1-3, the V gene TRBV27, with D unclear. The CDR3 has 18 amino acids. Trimming pared 2 bases from V and 4 bases from J, leaving 21 bases between. The germline gives CDR1 MNHEY, CDR2 SMNVEV (reference sequence). CDR3 coding DNA: TGTGCCAGCAGTTTAATCGCCCCGGGTTCGGGTTACGGAAACACCATATATTTT. It translates to CASSLIAPGSGYGNTIYF.

The chain links TRBV11-3 to TRBJ1-4, with D hard to call. Trimming took off 5 bases at V and 6 bases at J, with 10 bases between the two ends. CDR3 size: 13 residues. Germline CDR1 SGHNT, CDR2 YENEEA. This CDR3 is CASSARSHEKLFF. DNA for the CDR3: TGTGCCAGCAGCGCGAGGTCCCATGAAAAACTGTTTTTT. The entire variable domain, with the rest obtained from reference TRBV11-3 and TRBJ1-4, is as follows: EAGVVQSPRYKIIEKKQPVAFWCNPISGHNTLYWYLQNLGQGPELLIRYENEEAVDDSQLPKDRFSAERLKGVDSTLKIQPAELGDSAVYLCASSARSHEKLFFGSGTQLSVL.

To note about this clone: A read error may account for a junction end that differs from germline. The chain joins TRBV7-9 to TRBJ1-6; 8 bases agree with TRBD1. CDR3 length: 16 amino acids. Germline V CDR1 and CDR2: SEHNR, FQNEAQ (reference sequence). Here the CDR3 reads CSSSPNLGDRTSPLHF. CDR3 sequence (DNA): TGTTCCAGCAGCCCCAATCTCGGGGACAGGACTTCACCCCTCCACTTT.

The chain has TRBV5-1 and TRBJ1-2; no clear D. V shed 2 bases and J shed 6 bases, with 14 bases lying between them. CDR1 is SGHRS, CDR2 YFSETQ, per germline. The CDR3 totals 14 residues. The CDR3 DNA sequence: TGCGCCAGCAGCTTACGCGGCGAAACTAATGGCTACACCTTC. It codes for CASSLRGETNGYTF.

The V call is TRBV7-6, the J call TRBJ2-7; TRBD2 might be the D (5 bases). TRBJ2-5 explains the end of the DNA better; the J call may be wrong. CDR1 is SGHVS, CDR2 FNYEAQ, per germline. The CDR3 spans 13 residues. The CDR3 coding sequence is TGTGCCAGCAGCTTGCGGGCAGTAGAGACCCAGTACTTC. Its protein is CASSLRAVETQYF.

The chain recombines TRBV7-8 with TRBJ1-5; TRBD1 is a possible D gene (5 bases). The V end was cut by 5 bases, the J end by 7 bases, with 18 bases between. This CDR3 contains 15 residues. Per the germline V gene, CDR1 is SGHVS and CDR2 is FQNEAQ. CDR3 loop: CASSPTRVSGQPQHF. CDR3 in DNA: TGTGCCAGCAGCCCGACCAGGGTATCCGGGCAGCCCCAGCATTTT. The complete variable domain, with remaining parts taken from reference TRBV7-8 and TRBJ1-5, reads GAGVSQSPRYKVAKRGQDVALRCDPISGHVSLFWYQQALGQGPEFLTYFQNEAQLDKSGLPSDRFFAERPEGSVSTLKIQRTQQEDSAVYLCASSPTRVSGQPQHFGDGTRLSIL.

The chain couples TRBV5-6 to TRBJ1-1; 8 bases are a match to TRBD1. This CDR3 has 14 residues. CDR1 is SGHDT and CDR2 is YYEEEE in the germline V gene. Trimming removed 5 bases from V and 0 bases from J; junction bases left unmatched: 3. CDR3 sequence (DNA): TGTGCCAGCAGACCGGGACAGGTGAACACTGAAGCTTTCTTT. Protein product: CASRPGQVNTEAFF.

The chain couples TRBV18 to TRBJ1-1, with D hard to call. Germline CDR1 reads KGHSH; CDR2 reads LQKENI. The CDR3 loop spans 12 amino acids. Trimming removed 3 bases from V and 4 bases from J, with 6 bases in between. The DNA of the CDR3 is TGTGCCAGCTCACCGGCTGGCACTGAAGCTTTCTTT. Residues: CASSPAGTEAFF.

The chain recombines TRBV19 with TRBJ1-2; D gene uncertain. This CDR3 contains 13 residues. Between the trimmed V and J ends, which lost 3 bases and 5 bases, there was a span of 10 bases. Germline CDR1 LNHDA, CDR2 SQIVND (reference sequence). CDR3 sequence: CASSIRSYYGYTF. The CDR3 DNA reads TGTGCCAGTAGTATTCGGAGCTATTATGGCTACACCTTC. Variable domain in full (rest from reference TRBV19 and TRBJ1-2): DGGITQSPKYLFRKEGQNVTLSCEQNLNHDAMYWYRQDPGQGLRLIYYSQIVNDFQKGDIAEGYSVSREKKESFPLTVTSAQKNPTAFYLCASSIRSYYGYTFGSGTRLTVV.

This clone was seen a few times. The chain links TRBV18 to TRBJ1-4, with D maybe TRBD1 (5 bases). The V gene lost 7 bases and the J gene lost 6 bases, with 15 bases spanning the gap. The CDR3 has 14 amino acids. CDR1 KGHSH and CDR2 LQKENI come from the germline V gene. The CDR3 coding sequence is TGTGCCAGCTGTTCGGCAGGGCAGTATGAAAAACTGTTTTTT. Its protein product is CASCSAGQYEKLFF.

This chain uses TRBV5-4 with TRBJ2-2; 9 bases are a match to TRBD2. This CDR3 has 16 amino acids. Germline V CDR1 and CDR2: SGHNT, YYREEE (reference sequence). After removal of 2 bases from V and 2 bases from J, the junction contained 4 bases not matched to a gene. The CDR3 coding sequence is TGTGCCAGCAGCTTTGCGGGAGGGTTTAACACCGGGGAGCTGTTTTTT. Its protein is CASSFAGGFNTGELFF.

The chain joins TRBV4-1 to TRBJ2-5; D call uncertain. The CDR3 is 12 amino acids. The V end lost 0 bases, the J end lost 7 bases, and 6 bases lay between the germline ends. CDR1 MGHRA and CDR2 YSYEKL come from the germline V gene. CDR3 DNA: TGCGCCAGCAGCCAAGATCCTTGGACCCAGTACTTC. Translating it yields CASSQDPWTQYF.

This clone was counted once. V gene TRBV5-5 combines with J gene TRBJ2-7; TRBD1 agrees at 7 bases. Germline lookup yields CDR1 SGHKS and CDR2 YYEKEE (reference sequence). Trimming took 0 bases from V and 2 from J; bases not matched to a gene: 8. The CDR3 totals 16 residues. The CDR3 nucleotides read TGTGCCAGCAGCTTGGAGGGCAGGGGGTATCCCTACGAGCAGTACTTC. Translated: CASSLEGRGYPYEQYF.

The chain couples TRBV27 to TRBJ1-6; D is perhaps TRBD1 (5 bases). Germline CDR1 MNHEY, CDR2 SMNVEV (reference sequence). The CDR3 is made up of 16 amino acids. With 2 bases removed from V and 6 bases from J, the gap between germline ends came to 14 bases. The CDR3 region is CASSLRSRAFNSPLHF. The CDR3 nucleotides read TGTGCCAGCAGTTTACGGTCCAGGGCCTTTAATTCACCCCTCCACTTT.

This clone has a handful of counts. CDR3 bases: TGTGCCAGCAGCCAACAAACCAAGAGGACAGGGTCTGGAAACACCATATATTTT. Its translation is CASSQQTKRTGSGNTIYF. The V gene is TRBV4-2, the J gene TRBJ1-3; TRBD1 agrees at 8 bases. This CDR3 has 18 amino acids. The junction had 10 bases not matched to a gene; V was cut back by 2 bases and J by 1 base. From germline, CDR1 is LGHNA and CDR2 YNFKEQ.

J is TRBJ2-7 and V is TRBV19; TRBD1 might be the D (7 bases). Trimming removed 4 bases at V and 7 bases at J, with 20 bases between. CDR3 size: 15 residues. The germline gives CDR1 LNHDA, CDR2 SQIVND (reference sequence). CDR3 sequence (DNA): TGTGCCAGTAGTAGGGGACCGCCAGGGGGGTTGGAGCAGTACTTC. Its translation: CASSRGPPGGLEQYF. The whole variable domain, filled in from reference TRBV19 and TRBJ2-7, reads DGGITQSPKYLFRKEGQNVTLSCEQNLNHDAMYWYRQDPGQGLRLIYYSQIVNDFQKGDIAEGYSVSREKKESFPLTVTSAQKNPTAFYLCASSRGPPGGLEQYFGPGTRLTVT.